This T cell receptor (beta chain) was profiled in a study of shared clonotypes between healthy human individuals. Study overall: Donors had three CD4 naive, three CD4 memory, two CD8 naive and one CD8 memory plate apiece. Study findings and constraints: Generally, naive subsets came out with larger estimated richness than memory subsets.

Note on this clone: Its antigen is unidentified.

CDR3 size: 14 residues. Germline CDR1 reads PRHDT; CDR2 reads FYEKMQ (reference sequence). Trimming pared 5 bases from V and 9 bases from J, leaving 20 bases between. Produced via immunoSEQ multiplex PCR; TCRdb's table is partial and in-frame only. The sample lists fewer than 3 million clones, 85% to 95% occurring once. This chain connects TRBV13 to TRBJ2-7; D tentatively reads TRBD1 or TRBD2 (5 bases each). The sample consisted of naive CD4+ T cells from PBMCs. The subset: CD45RA+ positively selected. The TCR comes from a man younger than 30 in good health. Some clones in this sample may be carry-over from other donors' samples. CDR3: CASSSMSRGRSQYF. The CDR3 DNA is TGTGCCAGCAGCAGTATGTCCCGGGGCCGATCGCAGTACTTC.